This passage covers 26 T cell receptor beta chains from one sample sequenced in a study of tumour-infiltrating T cells in Burkitt lymphoma. Only in-frame clones appear in the TCRdb table, and some are missing; sequencing was by immunoSEQ multiplex PCR. The data contain approximately 2,600 clones, roughly three quarters of them singletons. Sample: tumor tissue. The receptors stem from a human donor with diffuse large B-cell lymphoma.

The gene calls are TRBV18 and TRBJ2-3, with TRBD1 identical over 10 bases. Trimming took 2 bases from V and 10 from J; bases not matched to a gene: 9. Germline V gene lookup returns CDR1 KGHSH and CDR2 LQKENI. This CDR3 contains 15 residues. In nucleotides, the CDR3 is TGTGCCAGCTCACCAAGACAGGGGGCGTACGAGGCGCAGTATTTT. Residues: CASSPRQGAYEAQYF. Together with reference TRBV18 and TRBJ2-3, the CDR3 gives the full variable domain: NAGVMQNPRHLVRRRGQEARLRCSPMKGHSHVYWYRQLPEEGLKFMVYLQKENIIDESGMPKERFSAEFPKEGPSILRIQQVVRGDSAAYFCASSPRQGAYEAQYFGPGTRLTVL.

This rearrangement joins TRBV4-1 to TRBJ2-1; no clear D. The germline V gene has CDR1 MGHRA and CDR2 YSYEKL. The CDR3 contains 11 residues. Trimming took off 1 base at V and 15 bases at J, with 10 bases between the two ends. CDR3 loop: CASSQGGALFF. The CDR3 bases are TGCGCCAGCAGCCAAGGGGGTGCTTTGTTCTTC.

This clone has just a few counts. The V call is TRBV4-2, the J call TRBJ1-2; a possible D gene is TRBD1 (6 bases). CDR1 LGHNA and CDR2 YNFKEQ come from the germline V gene. With 0 bases removed from V and 7 bases from J, the gap between germline ends came to 12 bases. The CDR3 covers 14 residues. CDR3: CASSQDRRGGGYTF. DNA of the CDR3: TGTGCCAGCAGCCAAGACCGCAGAGGGGGTGGCTACACCTTC.

The chain uses TRBV13 and TRBJ1-1; the D gene is possibly TRBD1 (5 bases). The CDR3 has 14 residues. Trimming stripped 3 bases from V and 0 bases from J, with 8 bases between. CDR1 is PRHDT and CDR2 is FYEKMQ in the germline V gene (reference sequence). CDR3 sequence reads: CASSLDIMNTEAFF. CDR3 nucleotide sequence: TGTGCCAGCAGCTTGGACATAATGAACACTGAAGCTTTCTTT.

The chain carries TRBV10-3 and TRBJ2-7; a weak D match, TRBD2 (5 bases). Trimming left V 7 bases short and J 3 bases short, with 13 bases between. The V gene's germline CDR1 is ENHRY and CDR2 SYGVKD. CDR3 length: 13 residues. The CDR3 region is CAITRGLSYEQYF. The CDR3, as DNA: TGTGCCATCACCCGGGGATTGAGCTACGAGCAGTACTTC.

CDR3 sequence reads: CASSVVRAKNIQYF. Here the CDR3 DNA reads TGTGCCAGCAGCGTAGTCAGAGCCAAAAACATTCAGTACTTC. The rearrangement joins TRBV9 to TRBJ2-4; D unresolved. V lost 0 bases, J lost 0 bases, and 4 bases lay in between. The CDR3 runs 14 residues. The germline CDR1 and CDR2 sequences are SGDLS and YYNGEE.

The chain is built from TRBV5-5 and TRBJ1-5; D is unresolved. Germline CDR1 reads SGHKS; CDR2 reads YYEKEE (reference sequence). Trimming cost V 0 bases and J 7 bases, with 5 bases left between them. This CDR3 is 12 amino acids long. CDR3 protein: CASSLGQQPQHF. The DNA for the CDR3 is TGTGCCAGCAGCTTGGGGCAGCAGCCCCAGCATTTT.

V usage is TRBV9 and J usage is TRBJ2-1; 12 bases are shared with TRBD2. The CDR3 runs to 17 residues. V lost 3 bases, J lost 2 bases, and 6 bases stayed unmatched. The V gene's germline CDR1 is SGDLS and CDR2 YYNGEE. CDR3 bases: TGTGCCAGCAGCGCCTACGGACTAGCGGGAACCTACAATGAGCAGTTCTTC. Its protein product is CASSAYGLAGTYNEQFF.

This chain links TRBV5-1 with TRBJ2-2; perhaps TRBD2 as D (5 bases). Germline V gene data show CDR1 as SGHRS and CDR2 as YFSETQ. V lost 1 base, J lost 6 bases, and 7 bases lay in between. The CDR3 length is 13 residues. The CDR3 protein is CASSLMEAGELFF. Here the CDR3 DNA reads TGCGCCAGCAGCTTGATGGAGGCCGGGGAGCTGTTTTTT. Looking up the rest from reference TRBV5-1 and TRBJ2-2 gives the full variable domain: KAGVTQTPRYLIKTRGQQVTLSCSPISGHRSVSWYQQTPGQGLQFLFEYFSETQRNKGNFPGRFSGRQFSNSRSEMNVSTLELGDSALYLCASSLMEAGELFFGEGSRLTVL.

The rearrangement joins TRBV7-5 to TRBJ1-6. TRBV7-5 is recorded as a pseudogene. The CDR3 is made up of 15 amino acids. This chain's CDR3 is CARSLKQHEASPLHF. For the CDR3, the DNA is TGTGCCAGAAGCTTAAAGCAACACGAGGCTTCACCCCTCCACTTT.

The chain is built from TRBV9 and TRBJ2-3; D might be TRBD1 (6 bases). CDR1 is SGDLS and CDR2 is YYNGEE in the germline V gene. This CDR3 is 16 amino acids long. Between the trimmed V and J ends, which lost 3 bases and 4 bases, there was a span of 18 bases. The CDR3 DNA is TGTGCCAGCAGCGCAAGACAGGTCTCCTATCCAGATACGCAGTATTTT. Residues: CASSARQVSYPDTQYF.

This clone was seen once. The chain uses TRBV9 and TRBJ1-1, with TRBD1 matching 9 bases. Germline CDR1 SGDLS, CDR2 YYNGEE. V shed 3 bases and J 5 bases; nucleotides not matched to a gene: 8. The CDR3 loop spans 15 amino acids. This CDR3 is CASSAQMTGGTEAFF. The DNA of the CDR3 is TGTGCCAGCAGCGCACAAATGACAGGGGGGACTGAAGCTTTCTTT.

The V call is TRBV19, the J call TRBJ1-1; no reliable D call. Trimming stripped 4 bases from V and 7 bases from J, with 10 bases between. Germline V gives CDR1 LNHDA, CDR2 SQIVND (reference sequence). This CDR3 comprises 12 residues. In DNA, the CDR3 is TGTGCCAGTAGTACCCCGGACTTTGAAGCTTTCTTT. Its translation: CASSTPDFEAFF.

The chain uses TRBV19 and TRBJ1-4, with 7 bases that match TRBD1. This CDR3 has 14 residues. The J segment lost 4 bases and the V segment lost 3 bases, leaving 2 bases of the junction unmatched. CDR1 is LNHDA, CDR2 SQIVND, per germline (reference sequence). Here the CDR3 DNA reads TGTGCCAGTAGTATCGACAGGGTTAATGAAAAACTGTTTTTT. As protein: CASSIDRVNEKLFF.

The chain couples TRBV28 to TRBJ2-1; D is perhaps TRBD1 or TRBD2 (5 bases each). CDR3 length: 14 residues. Germline-derived CDR1 and CDR2 are MDHEN and SYDVKM. The ends were cut back, 8 bases at V and 2 bases at J, with 13 bases in the middle. CDR3 sequence reads: CASRQPGPYNEQFF. The CDR3 DNA reads TGTGCCAGCCGCCAACCGGGACCCTACAATGAGCAGTTCTTC. Full variable domain (outside the CDR3, taken from reference TRBV28 and TRBJ2-1): DVKVTQSSRYLVKRTGEKVFLECVQDMDHENMFWYRQDPGLGLRLIYFSYDVKMKEKGDIPEGYSVSREKKERFSLILESASTNQTSMYLCASRQPGPYNEQFFGPGTRLTVL.

The J gene is TRBJ2-7, the V gene TRBV7-2, with a weak D call TRBD2 (6 bases). The germline V and J ends were trimmed by 3 bases and 3 bases, with 21 bases remaining between them. The CDR3 loop spans 17 amino acids. CDR1 is SGHTA, CDR2 FQGNSA, per germline. The CDR3 protein is CASSLGTTGVILYEQYF. DNA for the CDR3: TGTGCCAGCAGCTTGGGTACCACGGGGGTGATTCTCTACGAGCAGTACTTC.

The chain uses TRBV6-1 and TRBJ2-2, with D unresolved. Trimming shortened V by 2 bases and J by 6 bases, and 16 bases separated the two germline ends. Germline CDR1 reads MNHNS; CDR2 reads SASEGT. The CDR3 consists of 16 residues. The CDR3 loop reads CASSEWAKLLAGELFF. CDR3 bases: TGTGCCAGCAGTGAATGGGCCAAACTTCTGGCCGGGGAGCTGTTTTTT.

In DNA, the CDR3 is TGTGCCAGCAGGGGGGGGTCCTATAATTCACCCCTCCACTTT. This gives the protein CASRGGSYNSPLHF. The genes are TRBV9 and TRBJ1-6; weak D call: TRBD1 (5 bases). V was pared by 5 bases and J by 1 base, with 7 bases between. Germline CDR1 reads SGDLS; CDR2 reads YYNGEE. The CDR3 contains 14 residues.

The chain employs TRBV6-6 and TRBJ1-5; D gene uncertain. CDR1 and CDR2 (germline): MNHNY, SVGAGI (reference sequence). V lost 0 bases and J 3 bases, leaving 3 bases between the germline ends. The CDR3 totals 13 residues. The CDR3 is CASSYSYNQPQHF. As DNA, the CDR3 is TGTGCCAGCAGTTACTCGTACAATCAGCCCCAGCATTTT.

The chain combines TRBV15 with TRBJ1-1; D not resolved. Germline V gene sequence: CDR1 LNHNV, CDR2 YYDKDF (reference sequence). This CDR3 contains 16 residues. Trimming removed 0 bases from V and 0 bases from J, with 11 bases in between. The CDR3, as DNA: TGTGCCACCAGCAGAGATTACGAGTGGTTGAACACTGAAGCTTTCTTT. Translating gives CATSRDYEWLNTEAFF.

The genes are TRBV2 and TRBJ2-5; D unclear. CDR1 SNHLY and CDR2 FYNNEI come from the germline V gene. V dropped 7 bases and J dropped 4 bases, with 13 bases sitting between them. The CDR3 covers 13 residues. Written as DNA, the CDR3 is TGTGCCAGCAACCCCGAGAGAATAGAGACCCAGTACTTC. This codes for CASNPERIETQYF.

This clone was counted between two and nine times. The chain links TRBV5-1 to TRBJ2-5; D gene ambiguous. CDR1 and CDR2 from the germline V gene are SGHRS and YFSETQ. Trimming removed 2 bases from V and 0 bases from J, with 8 bases in between. CDR3 size: 14 residues. Here the CDR3 DNA reads TGCGCCAGCAGCTTCGGCAGTTACCAAGAGACCCAGTACTTC. Protein product: CASSFGSYQETQYF.

The chain recombines TRBV2 with TRBJ1-1; D is unresolved. Trimming took 8 bases from V and 4 from J, leaving 17 bases between them. Germline V gene sequence: CDR1 SNHLY, CDR2 FYNNEI. This CDR3 has 14 residues. CDR3 sequence: CASESRGLGTEAFF. The DNA of the CDR3 is TGTGCCAGCGAGTCTCGGGGATTGGGCACTGAAGCTTTCTTT.

The chain combines TRBV10-3 with TRBJ2-7; 8 nucleotides agree with TRBD2. V gave up 10 bases and J gave up 5 bases; unmatched junction bases: 10. The CDR3 is 13 amino acids. The germline V gene has CDR1 ENHRY and CDR2 SYGVKD. The CDR3 DNA reads as TGTGCCACGGGGGGGGGAGGGCTCGACGAGCAGTACTTC. Its protein is CATGGGGLDEQYF.

This rearrangement joins TRBV7-9 to TRBJ2-1, with D maybe TRBD2 (5 bases). The CDR3 runs 14 residues. Germline CDR1 and CDR2: SEHNR and FQNEAQ (reference sequence). With 1 base removed from V and 6 bases from J, the gap between germline ends came to 10 bases. The CDR3 DNA reads as TGTGCCAGCAGCTTAGGGGCAGAGGGCAATGAGCAGTTCTTC. Its translation is CASSLGAEGNEQFF.

The chain recombines TRBV4-3 with TRBJ1-2; D is possibly TRBD1 (5 bases). This CDR3 comprises 15 residues. Germline-derived CDR1 and CDR2 are LGHNA and YSLEER. Trimming shortened V by 4 bases and J by 4 bases, and 16 bases separated the two germline ends. The CDR3 loop is CASSLGGGTGYGYTF. CDR3 bases: TGCGCCAGCAGCCTTGGTGGAGGGACGGGCTATGGCTACACCTTC.